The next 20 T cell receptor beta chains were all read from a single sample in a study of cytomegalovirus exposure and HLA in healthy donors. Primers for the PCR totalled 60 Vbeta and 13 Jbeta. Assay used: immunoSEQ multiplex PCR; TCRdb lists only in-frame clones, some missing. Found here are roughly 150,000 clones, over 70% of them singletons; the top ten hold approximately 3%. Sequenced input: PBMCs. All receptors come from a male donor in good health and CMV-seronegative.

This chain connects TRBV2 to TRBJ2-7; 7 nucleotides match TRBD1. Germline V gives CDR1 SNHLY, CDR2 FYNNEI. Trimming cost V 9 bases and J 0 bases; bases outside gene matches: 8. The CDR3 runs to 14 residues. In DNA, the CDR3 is TGTGCCAGTGGGCCGGGACAGTACTCCTACGAGCAGTACTTC. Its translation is CASGPGQYSYEQYF. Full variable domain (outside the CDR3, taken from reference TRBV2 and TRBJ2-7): EPEVTQTPSHQVTQMGQEVILRCVPISNHLYFYWYRQILGQKVEFLVSFYNNEISEKSEIFDDQFSVERPDGSNFTLKIRSTKLEDSAMYFCASGPGQYSYEQYFGPGTRLTVT.

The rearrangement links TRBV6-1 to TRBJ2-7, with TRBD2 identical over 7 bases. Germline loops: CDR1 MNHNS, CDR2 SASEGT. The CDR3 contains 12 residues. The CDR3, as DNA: TGTTCATCTGCGGGAGTTTCCTACGAGCAGTACTTC. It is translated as CSSAGVSYEQYF.

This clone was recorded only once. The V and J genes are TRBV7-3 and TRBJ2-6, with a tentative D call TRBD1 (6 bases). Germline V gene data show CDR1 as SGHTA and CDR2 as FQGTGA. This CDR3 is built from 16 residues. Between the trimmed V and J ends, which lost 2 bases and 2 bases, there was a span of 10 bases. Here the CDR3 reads CASSLLGGAGANVLTF. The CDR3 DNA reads TGTGCCAGCAGCTTACTTGGGGGCGCTGGGGCCAACGTCCTGACTTTC.

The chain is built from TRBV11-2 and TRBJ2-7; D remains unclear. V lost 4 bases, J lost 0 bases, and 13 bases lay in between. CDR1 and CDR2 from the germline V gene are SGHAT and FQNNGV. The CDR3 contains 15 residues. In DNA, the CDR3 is TGTGCCAGCAGCTCATACGACAAGAGCTCCTACGAGCAGTACTTC. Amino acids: CASSSYDKSSYEQYF.

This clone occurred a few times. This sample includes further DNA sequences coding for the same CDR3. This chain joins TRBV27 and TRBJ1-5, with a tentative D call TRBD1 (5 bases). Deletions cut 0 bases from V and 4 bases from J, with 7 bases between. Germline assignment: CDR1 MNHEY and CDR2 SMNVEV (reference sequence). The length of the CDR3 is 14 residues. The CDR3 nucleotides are TGTGCCAGCAGTTTATCCGGGGGAAATCAGCCCCAGCATTTT. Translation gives CASSLSGGNQPQHF.

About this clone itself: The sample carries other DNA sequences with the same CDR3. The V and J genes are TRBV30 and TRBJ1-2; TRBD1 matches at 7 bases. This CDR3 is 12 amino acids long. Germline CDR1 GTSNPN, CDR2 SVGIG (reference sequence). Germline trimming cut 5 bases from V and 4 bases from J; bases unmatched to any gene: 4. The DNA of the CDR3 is TGTGCCTGGGACAGGGCCGGCTATGGCTACACCTTC. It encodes CAWDRAGYGYTF. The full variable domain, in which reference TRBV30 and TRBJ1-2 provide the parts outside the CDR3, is SQTIHQWPATLVQPVGSPLSLECTVEGTSNPNLYWYRQAAGRGLQLLFYSVGIGQISSEVPQNLSASRPQDRQFILSSKKLLLSDSGFYLCAWDRAGYGYTFGSGTRLTVV.

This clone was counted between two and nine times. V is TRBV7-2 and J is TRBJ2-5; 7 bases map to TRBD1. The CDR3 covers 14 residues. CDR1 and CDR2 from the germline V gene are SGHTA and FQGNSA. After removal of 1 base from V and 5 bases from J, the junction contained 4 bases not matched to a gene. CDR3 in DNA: TGTGCCAGCAGCTTAGATCAGGGGGTGGAGACCCAGTACTTC. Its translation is CASSLDQGVETQYF.

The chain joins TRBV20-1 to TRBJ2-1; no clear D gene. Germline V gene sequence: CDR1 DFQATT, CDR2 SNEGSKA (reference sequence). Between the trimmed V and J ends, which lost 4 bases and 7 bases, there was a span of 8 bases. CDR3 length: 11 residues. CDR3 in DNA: TGCAGTGCTACCCCCCGGAATGAGCAGTTCTTC. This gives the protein CSATPRNEQFF.

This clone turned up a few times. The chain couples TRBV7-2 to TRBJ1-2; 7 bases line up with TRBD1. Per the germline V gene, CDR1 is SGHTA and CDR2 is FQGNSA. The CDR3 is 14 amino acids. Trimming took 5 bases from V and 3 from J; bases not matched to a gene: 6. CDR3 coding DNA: TGTGCCAGCAGCGAAGAGGGACAGTACTATGGCTACACCTTC. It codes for CASSEEGQYYGYTF.

Written as DNA, the CDR3 is TGTGCCAGCAGCTTAGGGACAGCGATTAGCAATCAGCCCCAGCATTTT. Translation: CASSLGTAISNQPQHF. This chain uses TRBV7-2 with TRBJ1-5, with a possible D match to TRBD1 (6 bases). CDR1 is SGHTA and CDR2 is FQGNSA in the germline V gene. The CDR3 is 16 amino acids. Trimming pared 1 base from V and 0 bases from J, leaving 10 bases between.

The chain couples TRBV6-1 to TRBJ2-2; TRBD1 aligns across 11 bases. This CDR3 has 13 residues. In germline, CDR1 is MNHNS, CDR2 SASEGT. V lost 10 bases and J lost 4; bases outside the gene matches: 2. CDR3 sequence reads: CATGTGGTGELFF. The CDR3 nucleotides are TGTGCCACCGGGACAGGGGGCACCGGGGAGCTGTTTTTT.

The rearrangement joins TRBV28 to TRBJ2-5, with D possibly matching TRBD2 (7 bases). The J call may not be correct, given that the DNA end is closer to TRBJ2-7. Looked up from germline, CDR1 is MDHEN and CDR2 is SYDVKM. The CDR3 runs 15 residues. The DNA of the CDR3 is TGTGCCAGCAGTTTTCGGAGGGGGGGCTCCTACGAGCAGTACTTC. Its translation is CASSFRRGGSYEQYF.

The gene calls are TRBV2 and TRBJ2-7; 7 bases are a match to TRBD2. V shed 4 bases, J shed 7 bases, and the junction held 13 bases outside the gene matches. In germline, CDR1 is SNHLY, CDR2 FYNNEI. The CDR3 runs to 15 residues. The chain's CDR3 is CASSARGVPGGEQYF. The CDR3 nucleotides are TGTGCCAGCAGTGCCCGGGGCGTCCCCGGGGGGGAGCAGTACTTC.

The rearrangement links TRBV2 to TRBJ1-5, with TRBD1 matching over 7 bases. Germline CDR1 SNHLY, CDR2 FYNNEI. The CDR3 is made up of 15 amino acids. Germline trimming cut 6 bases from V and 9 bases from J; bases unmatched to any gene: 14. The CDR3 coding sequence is TGTGCCAGCAGGCGGAGACAGGGAGCGAACTGGCCCCAGCATTTT. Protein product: CASRRRQGANWPQHF.

Written as DNA, the CDR3 is TGTGCCAGCTCACCCTCCCAGGCTGGAAACACCATATATTTT. This translates into CASSPSQAGNTIYF. The chain has TRBV18 and TRBJ1-3; D unclear. The CDR3 is 14 amino acids. Germline V gene sequence: CDR1 KGHSH, CDR2 LQKENI. Trimming pared 3 bases from V and 2 bases from J, leaving 8 bases between.

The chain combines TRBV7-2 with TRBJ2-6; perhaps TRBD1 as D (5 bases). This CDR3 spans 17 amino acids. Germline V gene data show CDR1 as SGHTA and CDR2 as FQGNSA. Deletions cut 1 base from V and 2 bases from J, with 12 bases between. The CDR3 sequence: CASSLVDSVAGANVLTF. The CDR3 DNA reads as TGTGCCAGCAGCTTAGTCGACAGTGTGGCTGGGGCCAACGTCCTGACTTTC.

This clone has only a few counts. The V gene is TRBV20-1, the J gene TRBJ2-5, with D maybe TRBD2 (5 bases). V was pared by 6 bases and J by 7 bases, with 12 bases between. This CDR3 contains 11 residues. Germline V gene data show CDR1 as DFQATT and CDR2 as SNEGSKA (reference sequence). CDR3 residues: CSAYRAGTQYF. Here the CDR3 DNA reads TGCAGTGCCTATCGGGCGGGGACCCAGTACTTC.

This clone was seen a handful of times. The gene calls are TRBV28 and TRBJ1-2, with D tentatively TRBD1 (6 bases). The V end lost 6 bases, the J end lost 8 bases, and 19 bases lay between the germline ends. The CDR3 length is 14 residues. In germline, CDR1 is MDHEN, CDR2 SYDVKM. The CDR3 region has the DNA TGTGCCAGCAGGGGGGGGCCTGGGCCTTCGGGCTACACCTTC. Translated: CASRGGPGPSGYTF.

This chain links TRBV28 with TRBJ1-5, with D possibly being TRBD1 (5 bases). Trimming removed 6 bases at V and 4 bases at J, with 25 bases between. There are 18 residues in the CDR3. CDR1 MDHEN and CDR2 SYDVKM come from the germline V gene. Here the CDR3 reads CASSSLILEGRRNQPQHF. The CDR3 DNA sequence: TGTGCCAGCAGCAGTTTAATCCTGGAGGGACGGAGGAATCAGCCCCAGCATTTT.

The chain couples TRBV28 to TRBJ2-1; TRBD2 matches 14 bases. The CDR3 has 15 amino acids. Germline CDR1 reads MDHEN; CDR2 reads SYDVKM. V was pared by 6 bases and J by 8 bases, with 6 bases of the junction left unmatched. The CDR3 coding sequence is TGTGCCAGCAGATCCGGGACTAGCGGGAGTTATGAGCAGTTCTTC. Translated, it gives CASRSGTSGSYEQFF. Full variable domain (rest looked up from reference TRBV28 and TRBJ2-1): DVKVTQSSRYLVKRTGEKVFLECVQDMDHENMFWYRQDPGLGLRLIYFSYDVKMKEKGDIPEGYSVSREKKERFSLILESASTNQTSMYLCASRSGTSGSYEQFFGPGTRLTVL.